A selection of T cell receptor beta chains follows, all from one sample in a study of beta chain features in type 1 diabetes. TCRdb keeps only in-frame clones here, not all; method: immunoSEQ multiplex PCR. Of around 330,000 clones listed, 9.5% to 11% are singletons. Material for sequencing was naive CD4+ T cells from blood. The origin of the receptors is a woman aged 25-40 years in good health. Each CDR3 is given with its conserved first and last residue. Where a row states a size, it is once, few, many or the class of an expanded clone; other rows omit it.

v_gene	abundance	CDR3aa
TRBV29-1	-	CSVRPPGQETQYF
TRBV28	few	CASRRTGGYEQYF
TRBV15	few	CATSRPGQGAYGYTF
TRBV5-1	few	CASSSDRPNEQFF
TRBV28	few	CASSFPSVEETQYF
TRBV9	-	CASSVALALGELFF
TRBV28	-	CASSPTSGGSYEQYF
TRBV7-9	-	CASSYGQGATGELFF
TRBV27	few	CASSFSSEETQYF
TRBV4-3	-	CASSQGLAGETETQYF
TRBV4-3	-	CASSQDTLAGGPDGELFF
TRBV5-1	-	CASSLNTGSSYEQYF
TRBV28	-	CASSLGQGISYTF
TRBV30	-	CAWRRQTYEQYF
TRBV10-3	few	CAISSLAGGPVNEQFF
TRBV28	-	CASSTAGGFNEQFF
TRBV28	-	CASSNDYNQPQHF
TRBV7-3	-	CASSRGQGDSGANVLTF
TRBV28	-	CASRSYNEQFF
TRBV7-8	-	CASSPTGLAGGTGELFF
TRBV7-2	few	CASSSHRGPNTEAFF
TRBV28	few	CASSFPNTDTQYF
TRBV7-9	few	CASSSRTEYAEQFF
TRBV2	-	CASSWQGAMNTEAFF
TRBV18	-	CASSPLAANEKLFF
TRBV9	-	CASSVTGAGYEQYF
TRBV5-1	few	CASMEREFTGELFF
TRBV28	-	CASSHLTGNQPQHF
TRBV29-1	few	CSVTSGNTEAFF
TRBV28	-	CASSPPLGTGSNQPQHF
TRBV29-1	few	CSGPGLKYNEQFF
TRBV18	-	CASSTGLGQLDTQYF
TRBV5-4	few	CASSYTGTVNTGELFF
TRBV10-3	-	CAISEFQGAIDGNTIYF
TRBV5-1	-	CASSLDRTTNTGELFF
TRBV7-8	few	CASSLVAGVYPEQFF
TRBV30	-	CAWKQGWVTEAFF
TRBV7-2	few	CASSLVRSGPSSYNEQFF
TRBV18	-	CASSQPGQGNTGELFF
TRBV7-2	-	CASSLARSRGGELFF
TRBV5-1	once	CASSSTGGTTDTQYF
TRBV7-9	-	CASSLVGTNEKLFF
TRBV2	few	CASMHEGANTGELFF
TRBV6-5	-	CASSYGDSTYEQYF
TRBV18	-	CASSTRDSQLYEQYF
TRBV7-2	few	CASSLEQGVGNTIYF
TRBV18	-	CASSPGGVDQPQHF
TRBV2	few	CASSDGGDRYNEQFF
TRBV2	-	CASSEGGRGRSTDTQYF
TRBV25-1	-	CASSDLLAGGSGDTQYF
TRBV7-9	few	CASSLREGGEQFF
TRBV30	-	CAWSVGEGEKLFF
TRBV28	-	CASSQETGTEAFF
TRBV29-1	few	CSASYSLAGYQETQYF
TRBV29-1	few	CSVERSVSTEAFF
TRBV7-3	-	CASSRTGQGGDTQYF
TRBV18	-	CASSPPTSERETQYF
TRBV14	few	CASSQDRARETQYF
TRBV28	few	CASRPQGRAYEQYF
TRBV7-7	-	CASSRGLAGNQETQYF